This passage covers 12 T cell receptor beta chains from one sample sequenced in a study of OX40 agonist ivuxolimab in advanced cancers. The protocol was immunoSEQ multiplex PCR, while the TCRdb copy is restricted to in-frame clones and leaves out a portion. The table lists 70,000 to 90,000 clones, approximately 89% of them singletons. The sequences come from CD4+ or CD8+ T cells sorted from blood, collected in a trial of the OX40 agonist ivuxolimab. These receptors all come from an adult with an advanced solid tumor such as melanoma, head and neck, liver or kidney cancer.

This clone was picked up a small number of times. The chain is built from TRBV6-1 and TRBJ2-7; 7 bases line up with TRBD1. The V segment lost 7 bases and the J segment 3 bases; nucleotides outside the gene matches: 6. CDR3 length: 13 amino acids. CDR1 and CDR2 (germline): MNHNS, SASEGT. CDR3 DNA sequence: TGTGCCAGCACCCGACAGGGATTCTACGAGCAGTACTTC. This encodes CASTRQGFYEQYF.

This clone was counted only a few times. V is TRBV5-1 and J is TRBJ1-4; no clear D. Germline values: CDR1 SGHRS, CDR2 YFSETQ. The CDR3 loop spans 16 amino acids. V gave up 2 bases and J gave up 0 bases, with 11 bases separating them. Here the CDR3 reads CASSLPRASTNEKLFF. The CDR3 DNA reads TGCGCCAGCAGCTTACCCCGGGCCTCAACTAATGAAAAACTGTTTTTT.

V usage is TRBV2 and J usage is TRBJ1-6; D is unclear. V lost 0 bases, J lost 7 bases, and 7 bases lay in between. Germline CDR1 is SNHLY and CDR2 is FYNNEI. The CDR3 length is 14 residues. The CDR3 DNA reads as TGTGCCAGCAGTGAAGCAGGCAGAAATTCACCCCTCCACTTT. Translating gives CASSEAGRNSPLHF.

Only one count was recorded for this clone. The CDR3, as DNA: TGTGCCAGCAGCCCACACGATAAGGCCACTGAAGCTTTCTTT. Translated, it gives CASSPHDKATEAFF. The rearrangement uses TRBV27 and TRBJ1-1, with no clear D. CDR3 size: 14 residues. Trimming removed 6 bases at V and 4 bases at J, with 15 bases between. CDR1 is MNHEY, CDR2 SMNVEV, per germline (reference sequence).

The rearrangement uses TRBV5-6 and TRBJ2-6; D is unresolved. The CDR3 sequence is 15 residues long. The ends were cut back, 0 bases at V and 1 base at J, with 5 bases in the middle. CDR1 and CDR2 from the germline V gene are SGHDT and YYEEEE. CDR3 loop: CASSLAFSGANVLTF. The CDR3 nucleotides read TGTGCCAGCAGCTTGGCGTTTTCTGGGGCCAACGTCCTGACTTTC.

As concerns this clone: The same CDR3 can be traced to other DNA sequences in this sample. J is TRBJ1-1 and V is TRBV28; D remains unclear. With 3 bases removed from V and 0 bases from J, the gap between germline ends came to 8 bases. Germline V gives CDR1 MDHEN, CDR2 SYDVKM. The CDR3 contains 14 residues. The CDR3 loop is CASSLWQLNTEAFF. CDR3 DNA: TGTGCCAGCAGTTTGTGGCAGTTGAACACTGAAGCTTTCTTT.

The V and J genes are TRBV27 and TRBJ2-6; 11 bases map to TRBD2. The CDR3 contains 17 residues. Unmatched junction bases numbered 15, after V lost 4 bases and J lost 13 bases. Germline assignment: CDR1 MNHEY and CDR2 SMNVEV (reference sequence). CDR3: CASSSLKSSGGEGVLTF. The CDR3 DNA reads TGTGCCAGCAGTTCCCTGAAGAGTAGCGGGGGGGAAGGGGTCCTGACTTTC.

This clone is a singleton in its sample. The rearrangement links TRBV11-2 to TRBJ1-4; 8 bases map to TRBD1. The V gene end was trimmed by 3 bases and the J gene end by 5 bases; junction bases not matched to a gene: 5. This CDR3 is built from 15 residues. From germline, CDR1 is SGHAT and CDR2 FQNNGV. The CDR3 is CASSLRTGWNEKLFF. DNA of the CDR3: TGTGCCAGCAGCTTGCGGACAGGGTGGAATGAAAAACTGTTTTTT.

The chain has TRBV7-2 and TRBJ2-7; 8 nucleotides align to TRBD2. Germline-derived CDR1 and CDR2 are SGHTA and FQGNSA. Trimming cost V 3 bases and J 2 bases; bases outside gene matches: 3. This CDR3 has 14 amino acids. CDR3 sequence: CASSFTSGTYEQYF. The CDR3 DNA follows: TGTGCCAGCAGCTTTACTAGCGGCACCTACGAGCAGTACTTC.

This rearrangement joins TRBV11-2 to TRBJ1-1, with no clear D. V gave up 6 bases and J gave up 5 bases, with 10 bases separating them. Germline V gives CDR1 SGHAT, CDR2 FQNNGV. The CDR3 has 12 residues. CDR3 sequence: CASRRTGTEAFF. In DNA, the CDR3 is TGTGCCAGCAGGCGAACGGGGACTGAAGCTTTCTTT.

The chain uses TRBV21-1 and TRBJ1-1. TRBV21-1 is recorded as a pseudogene. The CDR3 is 15 amino acids. The CDR3 sequence is CASSKGGKVNTEAFF. CDR3 sequence (DNA): TGTGCCAGCAGCAAAGGGGGTAAGGTGAACACTGAAGCTTTCTTT.

In DNA, the CDR3 is TGTGCCAGCTCCCGAGGCTCTAGCGGGACCTACGAGCAGTACTTC. It translates to CASSRGSSGTYEQYF. The chain has TRBV18 and TRBJ2-7; TRBD2 matches 9 bases. With V trimmed by 6 bases and J by 2 bases, 8 bases remained unmatched. The CDR3 contains 15 residues. The V gene's germline CDR1 is KGHSH and CDR2 LQKENI. Complete variable domain (other parts from reference TRBV18 and TRBJ2-7): NAGVMQNPRHLVRRRGQEARLRCSPMKGHSHVYWYRQLPEEGLKFMVYLQKENIIDESGMPKERFSAEFPKEGPSILRIQQVVRGDSAAYFCASSRGSSGTYEQYFGPGTRLTVT.